The rows below give T cell receptor beta chains drawn from one sample of a study of blood T cell repertoires in COVID-19. Sequencing used immunoSEQ multiplex PCR; TCRdb keeps in-frame clones, though not all of them. The sample lists some 200,000 clones; under 90% were seen once. Sequenced: peripheral blood. The receptor set was obtained from a woman in her 70s with COVID-19, enrolled during active disease. CDR3s include the opening cysteine and the closing phenylalanine or tryptophan. The D gene is left open where the match is weak. Not all rows give a size; the values are once, few, many and, for expanded clones, a class.

D gene: .
V gene: TRBV30
clone size: few
J gene: TRBJ1-6
CDR3 protein: CAWSGYGVGSPLHF
CDR3 DNA: TGTGCCTGGAGTGGCTACGGGGTAGGCTCACCCCTCCACTTT

D gene: TRBD1
V gene: TRBV27
clone size: .
J gene: TRBJ1-1
CDR3 protein: CASRIDRGGYVAEAFF
CDR3 DNA: TGTGCCAGCAGGATAGACAGGGGAGGTTACGTCGCTGAAGCTTTCTTT

D gene: .
V gene: TRBV28
clone size: .
J gene: TRBJ2-5
CDR3 protein: CASSSDRGQETQYF
CDR3 DNA: TGTGCCAGCAGTTCCGACAGAGGACAAGAGACCCAGTACTTC

D gene: .
V gene: TRBV2
clone size: .
J gene: TRBJ2-7
CDR3 protein: CASSTSFSSYEQYF
CDR3 DNA: TGTGCCAGCAGTACTTCATTTAGCTCCTACGAGCAGTACTTC

D gene: .
V gene: TRBV19
clone size: .
J gene: TRBJ1-1
CDR3 protein: CASSQGMGEAFF
CDR3 DNA: TGTGCCAGTAGTCAGGGAATGGGTGAAGCTTTCTTT

D gene: TRBD1
V gene: TRBV5-1
clone size: .
J gene: TRBJ2-1
CDR3 protein: CASISGTGLRNEQFF
CDR3 DNA: TGCGCCAGCATATCAGGGACAGGGCTAAGGAATGAGCAGTTCTTC

D gene: TRBD2
V gene: TRBV5-8
clone size: many
J gene: TRBJ2-2
CDR3 protein: CASSLEREGTGELFF
CDR3 DNA: TGTGCCAGCAGCCTGGAGCGGGAGGGCACCGGGGAGCTGTTTTTT

D gene: .
V gene: TRBV12-3/TRBV12-4
clone size: .
J gene: TRBJ1-1
CDR3 protein: CASSFLVREAFF
CDR3 DNA: TGTGCCAGCAGTTTTCTGGTGCGGGAAGCTTTCTTT

D gene: .
V gene: TRBV9
clone size: .
J gene: TRBJ2-1
CDR3 protein: CASSVYRDSYNEQFF
CDR3 DNA: TGTGCCAGCAGCGTGTACAGAGATTCCTACAATGAGCAGTTCTTC

D gene: TRBD2
V gene: TRBV28
clone size: .
J gene: TRBJ2-1
CDR3 protein: CASTQAGWLGEQFF
CDR3 DNA: TGTGCCAGCACCCAAGCGGGATGGTTGGGTGAGCAGTTCTTC

D gene: TRBD2
V gene: TRBV20-1
clone size: .
J gene: TRBJ2-2
CDR3 protein: CSASSASGTSGELFF
CDR3 DNA: TGCAGTGCTAGTAGTGCTAGCGGGACGTCCGGGGAGCTGTTTTTT

D gene: .
V gene: TRBV12-3/TRBV12-4
clone size: .
J gene: TRBJ1-6
CDR3 protein: CASSSPGGSPLHF
CDR3 DNA: TGTGCCAGCAGTTCACCGGGAGGGTCACCCCTCCACTTT

D gene: TRBD1
V gene: TRBV5-6
clone size: .
J gene: TRBJ1-5
CDR3 protein: CASSLGDRVNQPQHF
CDR3 DNA: TGTGCCAGCAGCTTGGGGGACAGGGTGAATCAGCCCCAGCATTTT